This T cell receptor beta chain is from a study of blood T cell repertoires in COVID-19. In the study overall: Samples of COVID-19 (acute and convalescent) were obtained from the United States, Italy and Spain. The cDNA or gDNA used as material had been derived from T cells, B-cell-depleted T cells, or PBMCs.

As processed by the authors: Quantification of nucleated cells was approximated via reference gene primer amplification. Here immunoSEQ multiplex PCR was the method, and the copy in TCRdb shows in-frame clones only, minus some. That table gives V, J and clone size, and the DNA gave D and trimming. This sample yields about 170,000 clones, of which approximately 80% are seen a single time; around 8.1% belongs to the top ten. With V trimmed by 5 bases and J by 2 bases, 6 bases remained unmatched. This CDR3 has 16 amino acids. Germline loops: CDR1 MNHEY, CDR2 SVGEGT. This TCR was recovered from a man aged 60 to 75 with acute or convalescent COVID-19. Material for sequencing was peripheral blood. This chain joins TRBV6-2 or TRBV6-3 and TRBJ2-3; the match to TRBD2 covers 11 bases. In DNA form, the CDR3 reads TGTGCCAGCAGTAGATGGACTAGCGGGTTCACAGATACGCAGTATTTT. Translated, it gives CASSRWTSGFTDTQYF.